This T cell receptor (beta chain) came from a study of cytomegalovirus exposure and HLA in healthy donors. Clones were sequenced by immunoSEQ multiplex PCR, and TCRdb holds only the in-frame ones, with some missing. The repertoire holds roughly 70,000 clones, with approximately 97% as singletons. The CDR3 loop spans 12 amino acids. The germline CDR1 and CDR2 sequences are SGHKS and YYEKEE (reference sequence). V was cut by 4 bases and J by 5 bases, with 9 bases left in between. There are a few counts of this clone. Antigen unknown. Study observations and caveats: Cytomegalovirus association was listed for around 180 TCR beta chains.

The receptor was isolated from a man between 18 and 29 years old in good health and CMV-seronegative. The chain carries TRBV5-5 and TRBJ1-2; D may be TRBD1 (5 bases). Sequenced material: PBMCs. The CDR3 loop is CASSIQEYGYTF. Written as DNA, the CDR3 is TGTGCCAGCAGCATACAGGAATATGGCTACACCTTC. The variable domain in full, completed from reference TRBV5-5 and TRBJ1-2, reads DAGVTQSPTHLIKTRGQQVTLRCSPISGHKSVSWYQQVLGQGPQFIFQYYEKEERGRGNFPDRFSARQFPNYSSELNVNALLLGDSALYLCASSIQEYGYTFGSGTRLTVV.